Listed below are T cell receptor beta chains from one sample, sequenced in a study of T cell responses to AZD1222 COVID-19 vaccine. Libraries were prepared by immunoSEQ multiplex PCR; TCRdb keeps only in-frame clonotypes and omits some of them. The data contain around 100,000 clones, 80% to 95% of them singletons. Material: peripheral blood, obtained on day 0 of AZD1222 vaccination. The receptors here all came from an adult in good health. The CDR3 runs from the conserved cysteine through the conserved F or W. The D gene is left open where the match is weak. Size is stated for part of the rows, as once, few or many counts, or as a class when the clone is expanded.

clone_size	cdr3_length	v_call	d_call	j_call	cdr3_nt	cdr3_aa
-	16	TRBV6-4	TRBD2	TRBJ2-2	TGTGCCAGCAGTCCATCTTCTAGCGGGAACACCGGGGAGCTGTTTTTT	CASSPSSSGNTGELFF
-	19	TRBV19	-	TRBJ1-5	TGTGCCACCAAAAGGCGGCCGGACTGGGCGTTGGATAGCAATCAGCCCCAGCATTTT	CATKRRPDWALDSNQPQHF
-	15	TRBV2	TRBD2	TRBJ2-2	TGTGCCAGCTGTCCGACTAGCGGAGTCACCGGGGAGCTGTTTTTT	CASCPTSGVTGELFF
-	13	TRBV25-1	-	TRBJ2-7	TGTGCCAGTGAGGGGGGGGCCTCCTACGAGCAGTACTTC	CASEGGASYEQYF
-	14	TRBV5-5	-	TRBJ1-5	TGTGCCAGCAGCTTGTATTATAGCACTCAGCCCCAGCATTTT	CASSLYYSTQPQHF
once	13	TRBV19	-	TRBJ2-1	TGTGCCAGTAGTATTCCAGGTTCCAATGAGCAGTTCTTC	CASSIPGSNEQFF
-	12	TRBV5-5	-	TRBJ2-3	TGTGCCAGCCGGTCTGGGCCAGATACGCAGTATTTT	CASRSGPDTQYF
-	15	TRBV7-2	-	TRBJ1-6	TGTGCCAGCAGCCGCGATACGGGTATCATTTCACCCCTCCACTTT	CASSRDTGIISPLHF
-	15	TRBV11-1	-	TRBJ1-6	TGTGCCAGCAGCTCGAAAGGGACCTATAATTCACCCCTCCACTTT	CASSSKGTYNSPLHF
-	12	TRBV28	-	TRBJ1-6	TGTGCCAGCAGTCGCCGGAGGTCACCCCTCCACTTT	CASSRRRSPLHF
-	16	TRBV6-2/TRBV6-3	-	TRBJ1-6	TGTGCCAGCAGTCAGACGACACCTCCCGAAGGTTCACCCCTCCACTTT	CASSQTTPPEGSPLHF
-	18	TRBV3-1/TRBV3-2	-	TRBJ1-3	TGTGCCAGCAGCCAAGATGGAGGGACTGGGCGCTCTGGAAACACCATATATTTT	CASSQDGGTGRSGNTIYF
-	15	TRBV7-9	-	TRBJ2-1	TGTGCCAGCTCGGATTCCGGGAAGCCTTACAATGAGCAGTTCTTC	CASSDSGKPYNEQFF
few	13	TRBV29-1	TRBD1	TRBJ1-6	TGCAGCGTAGGGACAGGGGACGGTTCACCCCTCCACTTT	CSVGTGDGSPLHF
-	13	TRBV25-1	-	TRBJ1-1	TGTGCCAGCAGTCAGCAGGGAGTGACTGAAGCTTTCTTT	CASSQQGVTEAFF
-	15	TRBV19	-	TRBJ1-5	TGTGCCAGTAGGGACCGGCCACGCGGCAATCAGCCCCAGCATTTT	CASRDRPRGNQPQHF
-	12	TRBV6-5	-	TRBJ1-2	TGTGCCAGCAGTAGGACAGACTATGGCTACACCTTC	CASSRTDYGYTF
-	15	TRBV11-2	TRBD2	TRBJ2-1	TGTGCCAGCAGCTTATCGATTAGCGGGAGTCGGGAGCAGTTCTTC	CASSLSISGSREQFF
-	12	TRBV3-1/TRBV3-2	-	TRBJ1-2	TGTGCCAGCAGGCGGGGGGTCGGTGGCTACACCTTC	CASRRGVGGYTF
-	11	TRBV29-1	-	TRBJ1-1	TGCAGCGTTCTCACTAACACTGAAGCTTTCTTT	CSVLTNTEAFF
-	15	TRBV6-4	-	TRBJ2-1	TGTGCCAGCAGTGATCGGGGTGGGACGTACAATGAGCAGTTCTTC	CASSDRGGTYNEQFF
once	15	TRBV2	TRBD1	TRBJ2-7	TGTGCCAGCAGTGAGGTTCTACAGGGGGTATACGAGCAGTACTTC	CASSEVLQGVYEQYF
-	14	TRBV27	-	TRBJ1-5	TGTGCCAGCAGTTTTAGGCAGGGTGGGCAGCCCCAGCATTTT	CASSFRQGGQPQHF
-	16	TRBV7-3	TRBD2	TRBJ2-2	TGTGCCAGCAGCTTAGCGAGGACTAGCGGGAGTCGGGAGCTGTTTTTT	CASSLARTSGSRELFF
-	13	TRBV19	-	TRBJ2-5	TGTGCCAGTAGTATCTGGCAGCAAGAGACCCAGTACTTC	CASSIWQQETQYF
-	16	TRBV19	TRBD2	TRBJ2-7	TGTGCCAGTAGTATGCCCGGGACTAGCGGTTCCTACGAGCAGTACTTC	CASSMPGTSGSYEQYF
few	16	TRBV14	TRBD2	TRBJ2-5	TGTGCCAGCAGCCACTGGACTAGCGGGAAACGAGAGACCCAGTACTTC	CASSHWTSGKRETQYF
-	13	TRBV27	-	TRBJ1-1	TGTGCCAGCCGAACCCCGTTGGGCACTGAAGCTTTCTTT	CASRTPLGTEAFF
once	16	TRBV10-3	TRBD2	TRBJ2-1	TGTGCCATCAGTGATCTCCTAGCGGGAGGGTTCGATGAGCAGTTCTTC	CAISDLLAGGFDEQFF
few	14	TRBV9	-	TRBJ2-5	TGTGCCAGCAGCCCCTGGAGGGGTAAAGAGACCCAGTACTTC	CASSPWRGKETQYF
-	13	TRBV2	-	TRBJ1-2	TGTGCCAGCAGTACAGGACGCAGCTATGGCTACACCTTC	CASSTGRSYGYTF
-	12	TRBV28	-	TRBJ1-1	TGTGCCAGCAGCTCAGAGGACACTGAAGCTTTCTTT	CASSSEDTEAFF
-	11	TRBV29-1	-	TRBJ1-2	TGCAGCGTTGGACAGATTTATGGCTACACCTTC	CSVGQIYGYTF
-	16	TRBV30	TRBD2	TRBJ2-5	TGTGCCTGGAGTGTATTGGGACTAGCGGCCTTGGGGACCCAGTACTTC	CAWSVLGLAALGTQYF
-	14	TRBV28	-	TRBJ1-5	TGTGCCAGCAGTTTAGGGGGGACGGATCAGCCCCAGCATTTT	CASSLGGTDQPQHF
once	15	TRBV7-3	TRBD2	TRBJ2-1	TGTGCCAGCAGCCGGCTAGCGGGAGACTACAATGAGCAGTTCTTC	CASSRLAGDYNEQFF
-	11	TRBV7-2	-	TRBJ1-2	TGTGCCAGCAGCCCCAGTGGAGCCGGCACCTTC	CASSPSGAGTF
-	12	TRBV2	-	TRBJ1-3	TGTGCCAGCACCCTGGGTGGAAACACCATATATTTT	CASTLGGNTIYF
-	18	TRBV5-4	TRBD2	TRBJ2-2	TGTGCCAGCAGTCGAGGAGTAGCGGGAGTGTCGGACACCGGGGAGCTGTTTTTT	CASSRGVAGVSDTGELFF
-	18	TRBV18	TRBD1	TRBJ1-4	TGTGCCAGCTCACCACAGGGGGCGCGCGGCCTGACTAATGAAAAACTGTTTTTT	CASSPQGARGLTNEKLFF
-	16	TRBV28	TRBD1	TRBJ1-5	TGTGCCAGCAGTTCCCCGGCAGGGGGGTACGATCAGCCCCAGCATTTT	CASSSPAGGYDQPQHF